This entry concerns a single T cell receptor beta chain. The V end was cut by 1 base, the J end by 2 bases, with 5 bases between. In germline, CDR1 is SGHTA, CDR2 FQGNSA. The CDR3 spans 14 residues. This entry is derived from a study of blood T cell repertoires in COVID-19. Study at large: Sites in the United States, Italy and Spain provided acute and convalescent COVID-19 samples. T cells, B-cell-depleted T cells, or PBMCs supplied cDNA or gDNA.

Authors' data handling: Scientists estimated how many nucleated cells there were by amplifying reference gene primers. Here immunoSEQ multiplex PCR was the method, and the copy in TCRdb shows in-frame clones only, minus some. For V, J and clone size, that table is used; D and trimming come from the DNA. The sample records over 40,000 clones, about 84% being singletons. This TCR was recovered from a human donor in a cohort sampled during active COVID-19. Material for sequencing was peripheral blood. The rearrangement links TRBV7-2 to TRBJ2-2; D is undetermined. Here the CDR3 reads CASSLEHNTGELFF. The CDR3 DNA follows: TGTGCCAGCAGCTTAGAACATAACACCGGGGAGCTGTTTTTT. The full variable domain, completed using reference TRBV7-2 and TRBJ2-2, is GAGVSQSPSNKVTEKGKDVELRCDPISGHTALYWYRQSLGQGLEFLIYFQGNSAPDKSGLPSDRFSAERTGGSVSTLTIQRTQQEDSAVYLCASSLEHNTGELFFGEGSRLTVL.